This is a list of T cell receptor beta chains from one sample in a study of T cell changes during pregnancy in multiple sclerosis. Using immunoSEQ multiplex PCR, the repertoire was profiled, and TCRdb retains in-frame clones only, with some absent. In the table there are 35,000 to 45,000 clones, 75% to 95% of which are singletons. Sample: CD4+ T cells from peripheral blood mononuclear cells, taken in the second trimester of pregnancy. The receptors here all came from a female donor in good health, enrolled as a control in a pregnancy study. Both conserved end residues are part of each CDR3. D genes are given only for firm matches. The size entry is marked missing in some rows and otherwise reads once, few, many or a size class.

clone_size	d_call	v_call	j_call	cdr3_nt	cdr3_aa
NA	NA	TRBV30	TRBJ2-3	TGTGCCTGGAGCCCGAGCACAGATACGCAGTATTTT	CAWSPSTDTQYF
NA	NA	TRBV21-1	TRBJ1-4	TGTGCCAGCAGCGGAAAAGGGCGGGGATACAGTGAAAAACTGTTTTTT	CASSGKGRGYSEKLFF
NA	TRBD2	TRBV15	TRBJ2-1	TGTGCCACCAGCAGAGATCGGGGCAGGGCTAGCGGGAGCTCCTACAATGAGCAGTTCTTC	CATSRDRGRASGSSYNEQFF
NA	TRBD2	TRBV18	TRBJ2-4	TGTGCCAGCTCCACCGGGACTACAGGAAACATTCAGTACTTC	CASSTGTTGNIQYF
once	TRBD1	TRBV28	TRBJ1-2	TGTGCCAGCGGATTTTTAGGGGGCTCTGGCTACACCTTC	CASGFLGGSGYTF
NA	NA	TRBV6-4	TRBJ1-1	TGTGCCAGCAGTGACGGGGCAGGGGCGCTCGCTGAAGCTTTCTTT	CASSDGAGALAEAFF
NA	TRBD2	TRBV5-1	TRBJ2-5	TGCGCCAGCAGCTTGGAAGGGCGGGGGGCAGAGACCCAGTACTTC	CASSLEGRGAETQYF
NA	NA	TRBV7-2	TRBJ2-3	TGTGCCAGCAGCCTTCGACTAGGGAACACAGATACGCAGTATTTT	CASSLRLGNTDTQYF
once	TRBD1	TRBV9	TRBJ2-2	TGTGCCAGCAGCGCCCGACAGGGGAGCACCGGGGAGCTGTTTTTT	CASSARQGSTGELFF
NA	NA	TRBV7-9	TRBJ2-5	TGTGCCAGCAGCTCTGGGAGGGAGACCCAGTACTTC	CASSSGRETQYF
NA	NA	TRBV5-5	TRBJ1-5	TGTGCCAGCAGCTTCTCCCCTGATAGGAGTCAGCCCCAGCATTTT	CASSFSPDRSQPQHF
NA	TRBD2	TRBV6-4	TRBJ2-3	TGTGCCAGCAGTGACTCCGCGGGGGGGCCAGATACGCAGTATTTT	CASSDSAGGPDTQYF
NA	TRBD2	TRBV11-2	TRBJ2-1	TGTGCCAGCAGCTCACTTGGCGGGAGAGCCTACAATGAGCAGTTCTTC	CASSSLGGRAYNEQFF
NA	TRBD1	TRBV7-2	TRBJ2-1	TGTGCCAGCAGCTCAAACCCACAGGGGGATGAGCAGTTCTTC	CASSSNPQGDEQFF
NA	NA	TRBV7-2	TRBJ2-1	TGTGCCAGCAGCTTAAAAGCGGGCAATGAGCAGTTCTTC	CASSLKAGNEQFF
NA	TRBD1	TRBV5-4	TRBJ1-1	TGTGCCAGCAGCACAGGGGTTTCTTGGAACACTGAAGCTTTCTTT	CASSTGVSWNTEAFF
NA	TRBD1	TRBV10-3	TRBJ1-3	TGTGCCATCAGGACGACAGGGCGCGGAAACACCATATATTTT	CAIRTTGRGNTIYF
NA	TRBD2	TRBV7-3	TRBJ2-5	TGTGCCAGCAGCCTAGAGTGGGGGGGAGGAATTGAGACCCAGTACTTC	CASSLEWGGGIETQYF
NA	TRBD2	TRBV5-1	TRBJ2-1	TGCGCCAGCAGCTTCACAACGGGGGGGCCCTACAATGAGCAGTTCTTC	CASSFTTGGPYNEQFF